Below are 32 T cell receptor beta chains sequenced from a single sample in a study of blood T cell repertoires in COVID-19. TCRdb keeps only in-frame clones here, not all; method: immunoSEQ multiplex PCR. The repertoire holds 470,000 or so clones, with around nine tenths as singletons. Sequencing was performed on PBMCs or T cells enriched from blood (not recorded which). The receptor source for this set is a woman in her late teens or twenties with acute COVID-19.

CDR3 protein: CASSPRTGQGAFGELFF. The CDR3 region has the DNA TGTGCCAGTAGTCCAAGAACGGGACAGGGGGCATTTGGGGAGCTGTTTTTT. This chain uses TRBV19 with TRBJ2-2; 12 bases line up with TRBD1. This CDR3 region has 17 residues. Germline V gene lookup returns CDR1 LNHDA and CDR2 SQIVND (reference sequence). Trimming took 5 bases from V and 8 from J; bases not matched to a gene: 12. Using reference TRBV19 and TRBJ2-2 for the parts outside the CDR3, the full variable domain is DGGITQSPKYLFRKEGQNVTLSCEQNLNHDAMYWYRQDPGQGLRLIYYSQIVNDFQKGDIAEGYSVSREKKESFPLTVTSAQKNPTAFYLCASSPRTGQGAFGELFFGEGSRLTVL.

The chain has TRBV6-5 and TRBJ1-1; D might be TRBD1 (6 bases). V was pared by 3 bases and J by 4 bases, with 15 bases between. Germline V gives CDR1 MNHEY, CDR2 SVGAGI. CDR3 length: 15 amino acids. For the CDR3, the DNA is TGTGCCAGCAGTTATACAGGACAGTATGTCACTGAAGCTTTCTTT. It translates to CASSYTGQYVTEAFF.

The chain couples TRBV12-3 or TRBV12-4 to TRBJ1-5; D call uncertain. Trimming took off 4 bases at V and 1 base at J, with 5 bases between the two ends. This CDR3 has 13 residues. This CDR3 is CASSSRSNQPQHF. DNA for the CDR3: TGTGCCAGCAGTTCCAGGAGCAATCAGCCCCAGCATTTT.

The chain uses TRBV18 and TRBJ1-5, with 9 bases lining up with TRBD1. With 4 bases clipped from V and 8 bases from J, the junction kept 12 bases outside the gene matches. The length of the CDR3 is 16 residues. CDR1 and CDR2 from the germline V gene are KGHSH and LQKENI. CDR3: CASSLSYRGRREPQHF. CDR3 DNA sequence: TGTGCCAGCTCACTCTCCTACAGGGGGCGAAGGGAGCCCCAGCATTTT. Full variable domain (missing parts from reference TRBV18 and TRBJ1-5): NAGVMQNPRHLVRRRGQEARLRCSPMKGHSHVYWYRQLPEEGLKFMVYLQKENIIDESGMPKERFSAEFPKEGPSILRIQQVVRGDSAAYFCASSLSYRGRREPQHFGDGTRLSIL.

The genes are TRBV4-1 and TRBJ1-1, with unresolved D. The ends were cut back, 1 base at V and 2 bases at J, with 8 bases in the middle. The CDR3 covers 14 residues. Germline V gives CDR1 MGHRA, CDR2 YSYEKL. This CDR3 reads CASSQVHSNTEAFF. The CDR3 bases are TGCGCCAGCAGCCAAGTCCACAGCAACACTGAAGCTTTCTTT.

This clone was seen a handful of times. The J gene is TRBJ2-7, the V gene TRBV27; tentatively, D is TRBD2 (7 bases). Deletions cut 4 bases from V and 0 bases from J, with 13 bases between. The CDR3 has 15 amino acids. Per germline, CDR1 MNHEY and CDR2 SMNVEV (reference sequence). The CDR3 DNA is TGTGCCAGCAGTTCGTGGGGGGGCGTCTCCTACGAGCAGTACTTC. It is translated as CASSSWGGVSYEQYF.

This chain joins TRBV6-5 and TRBJ1-2, with D uncertain. The V and J ends lost 0 bases and 4 bases respectively, with 12 bases between them. Germline values: CDR1 MNHEY, CDR2 SVGAGI. CDR3 length: 15 residues. This chain's CDR3 is CASSYSVSAGYGYTF. The CDR3 bases are TGTGCCAGCAGTTACTCAGTTTCGGCAGGCTATGGCTACACCTTC.

The chain employs TRBV7-2 and TRBJ1-1; 8 bases map to TRBD1. J was trimmed by 2 bases and V by 3 bases; bases with no gene match: 5. The CDR3 totals 15 residues. The germline V gene has CDR1 SGHTA and CDR2 FQGNSA. CDR3 sequence reads: CASSFGGTGNTEAFF. The CDR3 bases are TGTGCCAGCAGCTTTGGGGGGACAGGTAACACTGAAGCTTTCTTT.

This clone appeared once. V gene TRBV5-1 combines with J gene TRBJ1-1; D gene unclear. The CDR3 has 13 residues. Per germline, CDR1 SGHRS and CDR2 YFSETQ. The V end was cut by 1 base, the J end by 3 bases, with 7 bases between. The CDR3 protein is CASSLSTDTEAFF. CDR3 coding DNA: TGCGCCAGCAGCTTGAGTACAGACACTGAAGCTTTCTTT.

J is TRBJ1-3 and V is TRBV5-4; 7 bases align to TRBD1. The CDR3 runs to 16 residues. Germline CDR1 is SGHNT and CDR2 is YYREEE (reference sequence). V lost 4 bases and J lost 0; bases outside the gene matches: 7. The CDR3 reads CASSEGTDYSGNTIYF. In DNA, the CDR3 is TGTGCCAGCAGCGAGGGGACAGACTACTCTGGAAACACCATATATTTT.

The V gene is TRBV7-2, the J gene TRBJ2-7, with TRBD2 matching 7 bases. In germline, CDR1 is SGHTA, CDR2 FQGNSA. The ends lost 2 bases at V and 6 bases at J; junction bases unmatched: 13. This CDR3 has 16 residues. This CDR3 reads CASSLMYREASIEQYF. Written as DNA, the CDR3 is TGTGCCAGCAGCTTAATGTACCGGGAGGCCTCCATCGAGCAGTACTTC.

The chain combines TRBV16 with TRBJ1-6, with a possible D match to TRBD1 (6 bases). The CDR3 has 15 residues. The V end was cut by 5 bases, the J end by 7 bases, with 15 bases between. Looked up from germline, CDR1 is KGHSY and CDR2 is FQNENV. This CDR3 reads CASSYSGQGNSPLHF. The CDR3 nucleotides are TGTGCCAGCAGCTATTCGGGGCAGGGGAATTCACCCCTCCACTTT.

The genes are TRBV6-2 or TRBV6-3 and TRBJ1-3; D remains unclear. Trimming removed 2 bases from V and 0 bases from J, with 5 bases in between. The CDR3 contains 14 residues. Per the germline V gene, CDR1 is MNHEY and CDR2 is SVGEGT. CDR3 sequence: CASSYAVSGNTIYF. The CDR3, as DNA: TGTGCCAGCAGTTACGCGGTCTCTGGAAACACCATATATTTT.

The gene calls are TRBV2 and TRBJ1-5, with 9 bases fitting TRBD1. There are 13 residues in the CDR3. The germline V gene has CDR1 SNHLY and CDR2 FYNNEI. With 4 bases clipped from V and 10 bases from J, the junction kept 5 bases outside the gene matches. CDR3 sequence: CASSGGTGFPQHF. The CDR3 DNA follows: TGTGCCAGCAGTGGAGGGACAGGGTTTCCCCAGCATTTT. Full variable domain (rest looked up from reference TRBV2 and TRBJ1-5): EPEVTQTPSHQVTQMGQEVILRCVPISNHLYFYWYRQILGQKVEFLVSFYNNEISEKSEIFDDQFSVERPDGSNFTLKIRSTKLEDSAMYFCASSGGTGFPQHFGDGTRLSIL.

The chain has TRBV25-1 and TRBJ2-7, with D possibly being TRBD1 (6 bases). The V end was cut by 5 bases, the J end by 5 bases, with 19 bases between. Germline loops: CDR1 MGHDK, CDR2 SYGVNS. CDR3 length equals 15 residues. CDR3 sequence reads: CASSSNRDSWHEQYF. Written as DNA, the CDR3 is TGTGCCAGCAGTTCCAACAGGGATTCTTGGCACGAGCAGTACTTC.

This chain links TRBV4-1 with TRBJ1-2, with no clear D. Per the germline V gene, CDR1 is MGHRA and CDR2 is YSYEKL. With 2 bases removed from V and 1 base from J, the gap between germline ends came to 11 bases. This CDR3 is built from 15 residues. This CDR3 is CASSQSAGFNYGYTF. The CDR3 bases are TGCGCCAGCAGCCAATCCGCGGGATTTAACTATGGCTACACCTTC.

This clone was found a few times. The rearrangement joins TRBV5-1 to TRBJ1-6, with unresolved D. This CDR3 has 16 residues. Trimming removed 0 bases from V and 0 bases from J, with 7 bases in between. The germline CDR1 and CDR2 sequences are SGHRS and YFSETQ. CDR3 in amino acids: CASSLGPSSYNSPLHF. CDR3 sequence (DNA): TGCGCCAGCAGCTTGGGGCCTAGCTCCTATAATTCACCCCTCCACTTT.

This rearrangement joins TRBV4-2 to TRBJ2-7; TRBD2 matches 7 bases. Trimming cost V 0 bases and J 3 bases; bases outside gene matches: 2. Germline-derived CDR1 and CDR2 are LGHNA and YNFKEQ. This CDR3 has 14 residues. CDR3 nucleotide sequence: TGTGCCAGCAGCCAAGAAGGGAGGGTCTACGAGCAGTACTTC. Its translation: CASSQEGRVYEQYF.

The V call is TRBV2, the J call TRBJ1-2; D may be TRBD1 (6 bases). Germline lookup yields CDR1 SNHLY and CDR2 FYNNEI. Trimming removed 8 bases at V and 4 bases at J, with 14 bases between. The CDR3 is made up of 13 amino acids. CDR3 region: CASGETGPYGYTF. The CDR3 DNA follows: TGTGCCAGCGGAGAGACAGGCCCCTATGGCTACACCTTC.

Concerning this clone itself: The sample carries other DNA sequences with the same CDR3. The chain employs TRBV5-1 and TRBJ1-6; perhaps TRBD1 as D (6 bases). Germline V gene lookup returns CDR1 SGHRS and CDR2 YFSETQ. V was pared by 3 bases and J by 7 bases, with 11 bases between. The CDR3 is 14 residues long. This chain's CDR3 is CASSSGQTNSPLHF. The CDR3 coding sequence is TGCGCCAGCAGCTCCGGACAGACAAATTCACCCCTCCACTTT.

V gene TRBV5-6 combines with J gene TRBJ2-1, with 7 bases aligning to TRBD1. The CDR3 loop spans 14 amino acids. Trimming cost V 4 bases and J 4 bases; bases outside gene matches: 5. Germline V gives CDR1 SGHDT, CDR2 YYEEEE. CDR3 nucleotide sequence: TGTGCCAGCAGCCAAGGGGGCTCTTACAATGAGCAGTTCTTC. Translating it yields CASSQGGSYNEQFF.

The V and J genes are TRBV7-3 and TRBJ2-7; no reliable D call. Trimming pared 5 bases from V and 0 bases from J, leaving 8 bases between. Germline lookup yields CDR1 SGHTA and CDR2 FQGTGA. The CDR3 loop spans 13 amino acids. In DNA form, the CDR3 reads TGTGCCAGCAGCCGCGACAACTCCTACGAGCAGTACTTC. It codes for CASSRDNSYEQYF.

The rearrangement joins TRBV27 to TRBJ2-7; D remains ambiguous. Germline V gene data show CDR1 as MNHEY and CDR2 as SMNVEV (reference sequence). CDR3 size: 10 residues. With 11 bases removed from V and 2 bases from J, the gap between germline ends came to 7 bases. The CDR3 coding sequence is TGTGCCTCCGGTACCTACGAGCAGTACTTC. Its protein is CASGTYEQYF.

The chain carries TRBV9 and TRBJ2-4; tentative D call: TRBD1 (6 bases). V dropped 4 bases and J dropped 8 bases, with 13 bases sitting between them. CDR3 length equals 13 residues. Per germline, CDR1 SGDLS and CDR2 YYNGEE. CDR3 sequence: CASSLQGEDIQYF. CDR3 nucleotides: TGTGCCAGCAGCCTACAGGGCGAGGACATTCAGTACTTC. The entire variable domain, with the rest obtained from reference TRBV9 and TRBJ2-4, is as follows: DSGVTQTPKHLITATGQRVTLRCSPRSGDLSVYWYQQSLDQGLQFLIQYYNGEERAKGNILERFSAQQFPDLHSELNLSSLELGDSALYFCASSLQGEDIQYFGAGTRLSVL.

The chain has TRBV19 and TRBJ2-1, with 9 bases aligning to TRBD2. The CDR3 has 15 residues. The V gene's germline CDR1 is LNHDA and CDR2 SQIVND (reference sequence). The V gene end was trimmed by 2 bases and the J gene end by 4 bases; junction bases not matched to a gene: 3. The DNA of the CDR3 is TGTGCCAGTAGTATAATAGCGGGGGAGTACAATGAGCAGTTCTTC. This translates into CASSIIAGEYNEQFF.

The rearrangement links TRBV5-1 to TRBJ2-3; D is possibly TRBD2 (6 bases). CDR3 length: 15 residues. V lost 0 bases, J lost 0 bases, and 8 bases lay in between. Germline V gene data show CDR1 as SGHRS and CDR2 as YFSETQ. The CDR3 spells CASSLGDLSTDTQYF. CDR3 coding DNA: TGCGCCAGCAGCTTGGGGGACTTAAGCACAGATACGCAGTATTTT.

V and J are TRBV29-1 and TRBJ2-3; 9 bases align to TRBD2. In germline, CDR1 is SQVTM, CDR2 ANQGSEA. V shed 7 bases and J 0 bases; nucleotides not matched to a gene: 8. The CDR3 covers 15 residues. The CDR3 coding sequence is TGCAGCGCGGTCGGCGGGGGGGCTAGCACAGATACGCAGTATTTT. This translates into CSAVGGGASTDTQYF.

This clone came up once. V and J are TRBV2 and TRBJ2-1; 8 bases are shared with TRBD1. CDR1 and CDR2 (germline): SNHLY, FYNNEI. The ends lost 8 bases at V and 5 bases at J; junction bases unmatched: 11. CDR3 length: 15 residues. The CDR3 region has the DNA TGTGCCAGCCCTCGGGACAGGTTCGGGAACAATGAGCAGTTCTTC. As protein: CASPRDRFGNNEQFF.

This clone was detected a few times. The rearrangement uses TRBV11-2 and TRBJ2-4; 13 positions agree with TRBD2. Trimming at V came to 0 bases and at J to 0 bases, leaving 8 bases not matched to a gene. Looked up from germline, CDR1 is SGHAT and CDR2 is FQNNGV. The CDR3 runs to 20 residues. CDR3 residues: CASSLDWGTSGTRAKNIQYF. DNA of the CDR3: TGTGCCAGCAGCTTAGACTGGGGGACTAGCGGGACAAGAGCCAAAAACATTCAGTACTTC.

The chain uses TRBV4-2 and TRBJ2-1; 8 bases are a match to TRBD2. Germline V gene data show CDR1 as LGHNA and CDR2 as YNFKEQ. CDR3 length equals 13 residues. V was pared by 1 base and J by 8 bases, with 1 base of the junction left unmatched. CDR3 coding DNA: TGTGCCAGCAGCCAAGGGACTAGCTATGAGCAGTTCTTC. Translating gives CASSQGTSYEQFF.

The chain joins TRBV5-1 to TRBJ2-5, with D hard to call. Per germline, CDR1 SGHRS and CDR2 YFSETQ. The CDR3 is 13 amino acids. V lost 5 bases, J lost 4 bases, and 12 bases lay in between. DNA for the CDR3: TGCGCCAGCAGGCGAGCTTTGCGAGAGACCCAGTACTTC. Translating gives CASRRALRETQYF. Combining the CDR3 with reference TRBV5-1 and TRBJ2-5 gives the whole variable domain KAGVTQTPRYLIKTRGQQVTLSCSPISGHRSVSWYQQTPGQGLQFLFEYFSETQRNKGNFPGRFSGRQFSNSRSEMNVSTLELGDSALYLCASRRALRETQYFGPGTRLLVL.

The chain carries TRBV6-7 and TRBJ1-5, with TRBD1 matching over 11 bases. TRBV6-7 is given ORF status, its function remaining uncertain. With V trimmed by 6 bases and J by 8 bases, 12 bases remained unmatched. There are 16 residues in the CDR3. The CDR3 coding sequence is TGTGCCAGCAGCGAACGGACAGGGGGCGTCTGGGAGCCCCAGCATTTT. This gives the protein CASSERTGGVWEPQHF.